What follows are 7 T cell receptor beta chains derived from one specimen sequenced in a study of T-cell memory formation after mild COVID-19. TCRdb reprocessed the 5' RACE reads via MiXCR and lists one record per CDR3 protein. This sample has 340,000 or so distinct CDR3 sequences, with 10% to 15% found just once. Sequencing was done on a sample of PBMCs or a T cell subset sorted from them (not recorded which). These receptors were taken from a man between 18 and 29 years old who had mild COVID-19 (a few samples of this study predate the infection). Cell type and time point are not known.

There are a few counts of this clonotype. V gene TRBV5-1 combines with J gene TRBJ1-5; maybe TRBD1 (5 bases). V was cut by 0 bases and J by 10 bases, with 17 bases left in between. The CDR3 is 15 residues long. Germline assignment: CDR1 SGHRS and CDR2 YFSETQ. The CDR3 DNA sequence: TGCGCCAGCAGCTTGGACGCGGGGGGGAATCGTCCCCAGCATTTT. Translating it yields CASSLDAGGNRPQHF.

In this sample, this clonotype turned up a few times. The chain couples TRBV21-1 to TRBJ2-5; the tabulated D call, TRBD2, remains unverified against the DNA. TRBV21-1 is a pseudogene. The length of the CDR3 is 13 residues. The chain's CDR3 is CASSKGGEETQYF. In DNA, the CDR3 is TGTGCCAGCAGCAAAGGGGGAGAAGAGACCCAGTACTTC.

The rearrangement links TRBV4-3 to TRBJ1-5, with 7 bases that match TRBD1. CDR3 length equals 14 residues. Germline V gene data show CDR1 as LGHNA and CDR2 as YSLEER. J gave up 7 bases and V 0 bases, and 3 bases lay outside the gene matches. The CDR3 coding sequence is TGCGCCAGCAGCCAAGAGGGAGGGGGCCAGCCCCAGCATTTT. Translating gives CASSQEGGGQPQHF.

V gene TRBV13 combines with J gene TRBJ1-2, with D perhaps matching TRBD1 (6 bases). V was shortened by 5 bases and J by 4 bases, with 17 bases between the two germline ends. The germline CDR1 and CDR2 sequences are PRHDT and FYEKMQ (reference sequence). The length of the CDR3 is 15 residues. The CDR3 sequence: CASSRTLNRAYGYTF. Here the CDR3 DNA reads TGTGCCAGCAGCCGAACCCTCAACAGGGCCTATGGCTACACCTTC.

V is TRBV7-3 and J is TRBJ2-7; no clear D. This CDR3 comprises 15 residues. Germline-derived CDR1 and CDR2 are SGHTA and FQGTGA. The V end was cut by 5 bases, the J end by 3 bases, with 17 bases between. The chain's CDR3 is CASSRSVGKDYEQYF. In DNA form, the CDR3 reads TGTGCCAGCAGCCGTTCGGTTGGGAAAGACTACGAGCAGTACTTC.

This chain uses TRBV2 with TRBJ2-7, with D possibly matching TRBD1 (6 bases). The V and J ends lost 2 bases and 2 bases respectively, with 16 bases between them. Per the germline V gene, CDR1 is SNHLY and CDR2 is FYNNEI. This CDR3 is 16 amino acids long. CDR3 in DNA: TGTGCCAGCAGTGAATTGGGGGCAGGCCCTCCCTACGAGCAGTACGTC. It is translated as CASSELGAGPPYEQYV.

The CDR3 coding sequence is TGCGCCAGCAGCTTGTCCGGGGGGGCCCTCTACAATGAGCAGTTCTTC. As protein: CASSLSGGALYNEQFF. The chain is built from TRBV5-1 and TRBJ2-1, with 8 positions matching TRBD2. Germline values: CDR1 SGHRS, CDR2 YFSETQ. CDR3 length: 16 residues. V dropped 1 base and J dropped 3; count of bases not matched to a gene: 6.